The rows below give T cell receptor beta chains drawn from one sample of a study of cytomegalovirus exposure and HLA in healthy donors. Sequencing used immunoSEQ multiplex PCR; TCRdb keeps in-frame clones, though not all of them. The repertoire consists of roughly 130,000 clones, with about three quarters occurring once and the leading ten covering approximately 1.3%. Sequencing was done on a sample of PBMCs. The origin of the receptors is a male donor in good health and CMV-seropositive. Each CDR3 is given with its conserved first and last residue. The D gene is left open where the match is weak. Expanded clones are given a class, and other clones once, few, many or no size at all.

D gene	clone size	J gene	V gene	CDR3 protein	CDR3 DNA
-	-	TRBJ2-1	TRBV1	CTSSPGLAGGHIRVNEQFF	TGCACCAGCAGCCCTGGACTAGCGGGAGGGCATATCCGAGTCAATGAGCAGTTCTTC
-	-	TRBJ2-5	TRBV5-1	CASSLGRGRSETQYF	TGCGCCAGCAGCTTAGGCAGGGGTCGTTCAGAGACCCAGTACTTC
TRBD2	-	TRBJ2-1	TRBV9	CASSVEGGTSGSYNEQFF	TGTGCCAGCAGCGTGGAGGGGGGGACTAGCGGTTCCTACAATGAGCAGTTCTTC
-	-	TRBJ1-5	TRBV6-1	CASTGVKGYQPQHF	TGTGCCAGCACTGGGGTTAAGGGGTATCAGCCCCAGCATTTT
TRBD1	-	TRBJ1-2	TRBV7-2	CASSWGQGDGYTF	TGTGCCAGCAGCTGGGGACAGGGGGACGGCTACACCTTC
TRBD1	-	TRBJ1-1	TRBV27	CASSLGVSWFSGTGYTEAFF	TGTGCCAGCAGTTTAGGGGTCTCGTGGTTCTCCGGGACAGGGTACACTGAAGCTTTCTTT
TRBD1	-	TRBJ1-2	TRBV29-1	CSATGGYGYTF	TGCAGTGCCACAGGGGGATATGGCTACACCTTC
-	once	TRBJ1-6	TRBV21-1	CASTDDRGSPLHF	TGTGCCAGCACGGATGACAGGGGTTCACCCCTCCACTTT
TRBD1	-	TRBJ2-7	TRBV7-2	CASSLAQGGQASKIHF	TGTGCCAGCAGCCTAGCTCAGGGCGGACAGGCCTCCAAAATCCACTTC
TRBD1	-	TRBJ2-7	TRBV10-3	CAISVTGGEQYF	TGTGCCATCAGTGTGACAGGGGGCGAGCAGTACTTC
TRBD1	-	TRBJ2-7	TRBV9	CASSSGTGGYEQYF	TGTGCCAGCAGCTCCGGGACAGGGGGCTACGAGCAGTACTTC
-	-	TRBJ1-2	TRBV19	CASSRDNYNYGYTF	TGTGCCAGTAGTAGGGACAACTATAACTATGGCTACACCTTC
TRBD1	-	TRBJ2-7	TRBV27	CASSVTGDYEQYF	TGTGCCAGCAGTGTTACAGGGGACTACGAGCAGTACTTC
TRBD2	-	TRBJ2-7	TRBV28	CASSFGASGRFEQYF	TGTGCCAGCAGTTTTGGCGCTAGCGGGAGGTTCGAGCAGTACTTC
TRBD1	-	TRBJ1-1	TRBV14	CASGDSREGSGTEAFF	TGTGCCAGCGGGGACAGCCGGGAGGGATCGGGAACTGAAGCTTTCTTT
TRBD1	few	TRBJ2-4	TRBV9	CASSASGTGVPKNIQYF	TGTGCCAGCAGCGCATCCGGGACAGGGGTTCCCAAAAACATTCAGTACTTC
TRBD2	-	TRBJ2-4	TRBV7-2	CASSSSAGGPRDIQYF	TGTGCCAGCAGCTCGAGCGCGGGGGGGCCTAGGGACATTCAGTACTTC
TRBD2	-	TRBJ2-7	TRBV4-3	CASSQGRGGLYEQYF	TGCGCCAGCAGCCAAGGACGGGGGGGCCTCTACGAGCAGTACTTC
TRBD2	-	TRBJ2-5	TRBV4-2	CASSQEAGDPAETQYF	TGTGCCAGCAGCCAAGAAGCGGGAGATCCGGCGGAGACCCAGTACTTC
TRBD2	-	TRBJ2-5	TRBV7-2	CASSLAGGDKETQYF	TGTGCCAGCAGCTTAGCGGGAGGGGATAAAGAGACCCAGTACTTC
-	-	TRBJ1-1	TRBV7-7	CASSRDRKTEAFF	TGTGCTAGCAGCCGTGACAGGAAGACTGAAGCTTTCTTT
-	-	TRBJ2-3	TRBV20-1	CSAYSTDTQYF	TGCAGTGCATATAGCACAGATACGCAGTATTTT
TRBD1	-	TRBJ1-1	TRBV9	CASSPIQGENTEAFF	TGTGCCAGCAGCCCGATACAGGGGGAGAACACTGAAGCTTTCTTT
-	-	TRBJ1-1	TRBV10-2	CASSRPLPGNTEAFF	TGCGCCAGCAGTCGACCCCTACCAGGGAATACTGAAGCTTTCTTT
TRBD2	-	TRBJ2-1	TRBV27	CASSFSGSSYNEQFF	TGTGCCAGCAGTTTTAGCGGGAGCTCCTACAATGAGCAGTTCTTC
TRBD1	-	TRBJ1-5	TRBV28	CASRLQGGNQPQHF	TGTGCCAGCAGACTTCAGGGGGGCAATCAGCCCCAGCATTTT
TRBD2	-	TRBJ2-1	TRBV11-2	CASSLETSGGARPYNEQFF	TGTGCCAGCAGCTTAGAGACTAGCGGGGGGGCGAGACCCTACAATGAGCAGTTCTTC
TRBD2	-	TRBJ2-1	TRBV5-1	CASSLGLAGAHNEQFF	TGCGCCAGCAGCTTGGGGTTGGCGGGAGCACACAATGAGCAGTTCTTC
TRBD2	-	TRBJ2-3	TRBV9	CASSVANSGSTDTQYF	TGTGCCAGCAGCGTAGCTAATAGCGGGAGCACAGATACGCAGTATTTT
-	-	TRBJ1-1	TRBV7-3	CASSLLGRGDTEAFF	TGTGCCAGCAGCTTATTGGGGCGCGGAGACACTGAAGCTTTCTTT
TRBD1	-	TRBJ1-2	TRBV9	CASSVGDRSYYGYTF	TGTGCCAGCAGCGTAGGGGACAGAAGTTATTATGGCTACACCTTC
-	few	TRBJ2-7	TRBV7-9	CASSLPRDLTYEQYF	TGTGCCAGCAGCTTACCCCGGGATCTAACCTACGAGCAGTACTTC
TRBD1	-	TRBJ1-6	TRBV2	CASTGQASSPLHF	TGTGCCAGCACGGGACAGGCTTCTTCACCCCTCCACTTT
-	-	TRBJ2-6	TRBV7-2	CASSVVHITLGANVLTF	TGTGCCAGCAGCGTAGTCCATATTACTTTGGGGGCCAACGTCCTGACTTTC
-	-	TRBJ1-4	TRBV19	CASSPGQPEKLFF	TGTGCCAGTAGTCCCGGACAGCCCGAAAAACTGTTTTTT
-	once	TRBJ1-4	TRBV9	CASSVGGETNEKLFF	TGTGCCAGCAGCGTAGGGGGGGAGACTAATGAAAAACTGTTTTTT
-	-	TRBJ2-7	TRBV11-2	CASSRGIGGGEQYF	TGTGCCAGCAGTAGAGGGATAGGCGGCGGGGAGCAGTACTTC
-	-	TRBJ1-3	TRBV7-8	CASSLRATGNTIYF	TGTGCCAGCAGCTTGAGGGCCACTGGAAACACCATATATTTT
-	medium-sized	TRBJ2-6	TRBV4-3	CASSQEGASGANVLTF	TGCGCCAGCAGCCAAGAGGGGGCCTCTGGGGCCAACGTCCTGACTTTC
TRBD1	-	TRBJ2-7	TRBV4-1	CASSQGQGPYNEQYF	TGCGCCAGCAGCCAAGGACAGGGACCCTACAATGAGCAGTACTTC
TRBD1	-	TRBJ1-2	TRBV6-5	CASRPGTVVYGYTF	TGTGCCAGCAGGCCCGGGACAGTGGTGTATGGCTACACCTTC
TRBD2	-	TRBJ2-7	TRBV25-1	CASSDQIAGGLYEQYF	TGTGCCAGCAGTGATCAAATAGCGGGAGGGTTATACGAGCAGTACTTC
TRBD2	-	TRBJ2-3	TRBV30	CAWIAAGGSTDTQYF	TGTGCCTGGATTGCGGCGGGAGGGAGCACAGATACGCAGTATTTT
-	few	TRBJ2-1	TRBV18	CASSPRQGQDNNEQFF	TGTGCCAGCTCACCACGTCAAGGACAAGATAACAATGAGCAGTTCTTC
-	-	TRBJ2-1	TRBV6-6	CASRPPPPGENEQFF	TGTGCCAGCAGACCCCCCCCTCCAGGGGAGAATGAGCAGTTCTTC
TRBD1	-	TRBJ1-6	TRBV7-8	CASSFTGGWSPLHF	TGTGCCAGCAGCTTCACAGGGGGATGGTCACCCCTCCACTTT
TRBD1	once	TRBJ1-2	TRBV9	CASSASDRLYGYTF	TGTGCCAGCAGCGCTTCGGACAGGCTCTATGGCTACACCTTC
-	few	TRBJ2-2	TRBV5-1	CASSLVLSNTGELFF	TGCGCCAGCAGCTTGGTACTATCGAACACCGGGGAGCTGTTTTTT
-	-	TRBJ1-5	TRBV7-9	CASSLGQINQPQHF	TGTGCCAGCAGCTTAGGGCAGATCAATCAGCCCCAGCATTTT